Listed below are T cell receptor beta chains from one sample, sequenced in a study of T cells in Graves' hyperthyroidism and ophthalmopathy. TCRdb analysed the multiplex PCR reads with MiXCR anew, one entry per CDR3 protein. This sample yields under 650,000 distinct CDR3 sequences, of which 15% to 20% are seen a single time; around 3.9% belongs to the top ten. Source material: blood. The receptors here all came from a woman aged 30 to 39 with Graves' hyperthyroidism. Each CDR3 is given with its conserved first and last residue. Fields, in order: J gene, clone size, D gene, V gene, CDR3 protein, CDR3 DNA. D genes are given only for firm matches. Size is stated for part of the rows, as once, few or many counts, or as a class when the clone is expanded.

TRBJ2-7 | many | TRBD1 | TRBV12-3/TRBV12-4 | CASSHGQEREQYF | TGTGCCAGCAGTCACGGACAGGAACGCGAGCAGTACTTC
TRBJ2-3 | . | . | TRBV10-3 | CAISEWGARTDTQYF | TGTGCCATCAGTGAGTGGGGGGCGCGCACAGATACGCAGTATTTT
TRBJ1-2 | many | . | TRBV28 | CASSLGRVRGGYTF | TGTGCCAGCAGTTTAGGCAGGGTACGGGGCGGCTACACCTTC
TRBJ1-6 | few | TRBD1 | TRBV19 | CASRPRTGRRNSPLHF | TGTGCCAGTAGGCCACGGACAGGGCGTCGGAATTCACCCCTCCACTTT
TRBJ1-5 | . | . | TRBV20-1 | CSAREGGFGNQPQHF | TGCAGTGCTAGAGAGGGGGGCTTCGGCAATCAGCCCCAGCATTTT
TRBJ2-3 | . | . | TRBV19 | CATRTACTDTQYF | TGTGCCACCCGGACAGCTTGCACAGATACGCAGTATTTT
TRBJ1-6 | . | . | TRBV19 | CASYRGQNSPLHF | TGTGCCTCCTACCGAGGGCAGAATTCACCCCTCCACTTT
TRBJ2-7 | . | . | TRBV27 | CASSSIKQSEQYF | TGTGCCAGCAGTTCAATCAAACAATCCGAGCAGTACTTC
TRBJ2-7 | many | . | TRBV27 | CASSLLPGKGYEQYF | TGTGCCAGCAGTTTATTACCGGGAAAGGGCTACGAGCAGTACTTC
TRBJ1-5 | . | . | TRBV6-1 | CASKWDRYSNQPQHF | TGTGCCAGCAAGTGGGACCGCTATAGCAATCAGCCCCAGCATTTT
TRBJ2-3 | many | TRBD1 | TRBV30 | CAWSVGQGKTDTQYF | TGTGCCTGGAGTGTAGGACAGGGGAAGACAGATACGCAGTATTTT
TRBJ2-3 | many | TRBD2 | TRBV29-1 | CSVEGREGANTQYF | TGCAGCGTTGAAGGGCGGGAGGGGGCCAATACGCAGTATTTT
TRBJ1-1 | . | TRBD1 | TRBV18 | CASSPTGGGNTEAFF | TGTGCCAGCTCACCTACAGGGGGAGGGAACACTGAAGCTTTCTTT
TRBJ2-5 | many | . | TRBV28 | CASSPNNAGTMAYF | TGTGCCAGCAGTCCTAACAATGCCGGGACAATGGCGTACTTC
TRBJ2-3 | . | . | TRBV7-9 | CAQSTRGSGTDTQYF | TGTGCCCAATCGACTCGGGGTAGTGGCACAGATACGCAGTATTTT
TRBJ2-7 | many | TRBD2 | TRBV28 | CASSDPSGSGRGEQYF | TGTGCCAGCAGTGACCCCTCGGGGAGCGGGAGAGGCGAGCAGTACTTC
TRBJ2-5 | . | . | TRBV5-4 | CASSLGLLVAEETQYF | TGTGCCAGCAGCTTGGGGTTACTAGTCGCGGAAGAGACCCAGTACTTC
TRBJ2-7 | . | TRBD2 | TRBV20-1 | CSAREAGGPSYEQYF | TGCAGTGCTAGAGAGGCGGGAGGGCCCTCGTACGAGCAGTACTTC
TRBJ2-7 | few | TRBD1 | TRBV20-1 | CSARDRKNRGLYEQYF | TGCAGTGCTAGAGATAGAAAGAACAGGGGGCTATACGAGCAGTACTTC
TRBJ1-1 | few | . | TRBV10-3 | CAISGDGTNTEAFF | TGTGCCATCAGTGGTGACGGGACGAACACTGAAGCTTTCTTT
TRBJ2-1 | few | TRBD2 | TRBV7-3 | CASSRAGLADNEQFF | TGTGCCAGCAGCCGGGCGGGACTAGCGGACAATGAGCAGTTCTTC
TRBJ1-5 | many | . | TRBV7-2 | CASSHQEGTAYEPQHF | TGTGCCAGCAGCCACCAGGAGGGGACCGCGTACGAACCCCAGCATTTT
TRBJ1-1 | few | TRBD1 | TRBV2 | CASSEGRQGLGFMNTEAFF | TGTGCCAGCAGTGAAGGTCGACAGGGTCTGGGATTTATGAACACTGAAGCTTTCTTT
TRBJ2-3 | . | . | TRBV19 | CASSIRSLISTDTQYF | TGTGCCAGTAGTATTCGGTCGTTGATTAGCACAGATACGCAGTATTTT
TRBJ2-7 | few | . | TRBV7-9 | CASSLGYGQGYEQYF | TGTGCCAGCAGCTTAGGTTATGGGCAGGGATACGAGCAGTACTTC
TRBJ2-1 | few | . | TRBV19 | CASSILDSGNEQFF | TGTGCCAGTAGTATCCTGGACTCGGGCAATGAGCAGTTCTTC
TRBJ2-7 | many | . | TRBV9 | CASSGLQGTHEQYF | TGTGCCAGCAGCGGCCTACAGGGAACCCACGAGCAGTACTTC
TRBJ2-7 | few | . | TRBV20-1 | CSAPLSGQPYEQYF | TGCAGTGCCCCCTTGAGCGGGCAGCCGTACGAGCAGTACTTC
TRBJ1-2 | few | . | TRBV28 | CASRTTNYGYTF | TGTGCCAGCAGGACTACTAACTATGGCTACACCTTC
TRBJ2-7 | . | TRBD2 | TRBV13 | CASSYLGLAGREQYF | TGTGCCAGCAGCTACCTGGGGCTAGCGGGAAGAGAGCAGTACTTC
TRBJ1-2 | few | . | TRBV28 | CATLNNYGYTF | TGTGCCACCCTGAACAACTATGGCTACACCTTC
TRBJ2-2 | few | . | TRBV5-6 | CASSPLSGELFF | TGTGCCAGCAGCCCCCTTTCTGGGGAGCTGTTTTTT
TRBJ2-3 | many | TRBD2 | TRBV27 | CASRGTSADTQYF | TGTGCCAGCAGGGGGACTAGCGCAGATACGCAGTATTTT
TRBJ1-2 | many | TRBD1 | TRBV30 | CAWRLVGQTYTF | TGTGCCTGGCGTCTCGTGGGACAGACATACACCTTC
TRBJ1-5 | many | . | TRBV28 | CASIAGGRRKHQPQHF | TGTGCCAGCATCGCCGGGGGCAGGAGAAAGCATCAGCCCCAGCATTTT
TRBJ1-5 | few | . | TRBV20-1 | CSASGGVGEFGNQPQHF | TGCAGTGCTAGTGGGGGCGTAGGGGAATTCGGCAATCAGCCCCAGCATTTT
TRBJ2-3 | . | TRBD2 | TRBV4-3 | CASSGGLDTQYF | TGCGCCAGTTCGGGGGGGCTGGATACGCAGTATTTT